The text below deals with one T cell receptor (beta chain). Germline CDR1 KGHSH, CDR2 LQKENI. V was cut by 4 bases and J by 4 bases, with 14 bases left in between. The CDR3 consists of 14 residues. These data are taken from a study of blood T cell repertoires in COVID-19. Study details: Acute and convalescent COVID-19 samples came from the United States, Italy and Spain.

Ages ranged from roughly 18 to 100 years, with residence in fewer than 25 US areas. Cohorts were based on clinical histories the participants reported. Authors' processing steps: It was from reference gene primer amplification that nucleated cell counts were estimated. Here immunoSEQ multiplex PCR was the method, and the copy in TCRdb shows in-frame clones only, minus some. The V and J calls and clone size come from that table; D and trimming were worked out from the DNA. The data hold about 240,000 clones, with approximately 86% observed a single time. This receptor was identified in a woman in her forties with acute COVID-19. This sequence joins TRBV18 and TRBJ2-7; maybe TRBD1 (7 bases). Sequenced input: PBMCs or T cells enriched from blood (not recorded which). The CDR3 coding sequence is TGTGCCAGCTCACGGGAGGACAGGAGATACGAGCAGTACTTC. This sequence encodes CASSREDRRYEQYF.